Sequencing of this T cell receptor (beta chain) was carried out in a study of OX40 agonist ivuxolimab in advanced cancers. Describing the broader study: Ivuxolimab, which targeted the costimulatory receptor OX40 (CD134), was an agonistic, fully human IgG2 monoclonal antibody. Peripheral TCRbeta sequencing aimed to test whether ivuxolimab altered TCR sequence diversity and caused clonal T-cell expansion. Partial responses occurred in three dose-escalation patients, of whom one had hepatocellular carcinoma and two had cutaneous melanoma. A male proportion of roughly 85% and a mean age of 60 years, ranging from roughly 23 to 85, were recorded for the dose-escalation cohort. Prior anti-PD-1, anti-PD-L1 or anti-CTLA-4 therapy was permitted, and checkpoint inhibitors had been received by roughly two fifths of dose-escalation patients. Intravenous ivuxolimab was administered to patients every 2 weeks at six dose levels: 0.01, 0.1, 0.3, 1.5, 3 and 10 mg/kg. Of the roughly 52 dose-escalation patients, hepatocellular carcinoma was present in around 19, melanoma in approximately 15, renal cell carcinoma in 9 and head and neck cancer in 9. The paper covers the monotherapy dose-escalation part of the phase I ivuxolimab trial, which included N of about 56 patients.

Patients with autoimmune disease history or receiving systemic immunosuppression were excluded from the trial. Peripheral blood for TCR sequencing was collected from all dose cohorts at baseline, on cycle 4 day 1, and on cycle 7 day 1. The samples were taken from a phase I, first-in-human, multicenter, open-label dose-escalation trial of ivuxolimab. Adults with locally advanced or metastatic melanoma, renal cell carcinoma, hepatocellular carcinoma or head and neck squamous cell carcinoma were enrolled in the trial. Before TCR sequencing, CD4+ T cells and CD8+ T cells were sorted from peripheral blood as separate populations. The germline V end is reduced by 7 bases and the J end by 5 bases; junction bases left unmatched: 9. In the germline V gene (reference sequence), CDR1 corresponds to MNHNY and CDR2 to SVGAGI. The CDR3 runs 15 amino acids, cysteine and phenylalanine included. Only the CDR3 part of the read is kept: 45 bases, read in frame from the first base.

Comments on this clone: Its antigen remains unidentified. Per-base quality was not reported, and no clone a single base away is much larger than it.

Genomic DNA was extracted from sorted cells for sequencing of the TCRbeta CDR3 region. TCRbeta CDR3 regions were sequenced using the immunoSEQ Assay. Held by TCRdb, this immuneACCESS table contains in-frame sequences only and omits some clones. Under half of the omission traces to an unresolved V gene where checked; the cause of the rest is unknown. Across this sample there are about 93,000 clones, with 75% to 95% seen only once. The biggest ten clones account for roughly 2.5% of the sample. General conclusions and limits of the study: Which antigens the clonally expanded peripheral T cells were specific for was not determined. At doses of 0.1 to 3.0 mg/kg, clonal expansion of both CD4+ and CD8+ blood T cells was observed from baseline to week 6. Low levels of normalized T-cell clonal expansion were also shown by some nonresponding patients. After ivuxolimab, expanded clones were on average more numerous among CD8+ T cells than among CD4+ T cells. In the 0.1-3.0 mg/kg groups, partial responders had among the lowest normalized peripheral clonal expansion, particularly in CD8+ T cells.

This specimen was CD4+ or CD8+ T cells sorted from blood, taken in a trial of the OX40 agonist ivuxolimab. The TCR sequence derives from an adult with an advanced solid tumor such as melanoma, head and neck, liver or kidney cancer. This receptor chain uses TRBV6-6 and TRBJ2-1; 9 nucleotides in the junction match TRBD2. The DNA is TGTGCCAGCACCCAAGGGGGCGGGAGGGACAATGAGCAGTTCTTC. It specifies CASTQGGGRDNEQFF.